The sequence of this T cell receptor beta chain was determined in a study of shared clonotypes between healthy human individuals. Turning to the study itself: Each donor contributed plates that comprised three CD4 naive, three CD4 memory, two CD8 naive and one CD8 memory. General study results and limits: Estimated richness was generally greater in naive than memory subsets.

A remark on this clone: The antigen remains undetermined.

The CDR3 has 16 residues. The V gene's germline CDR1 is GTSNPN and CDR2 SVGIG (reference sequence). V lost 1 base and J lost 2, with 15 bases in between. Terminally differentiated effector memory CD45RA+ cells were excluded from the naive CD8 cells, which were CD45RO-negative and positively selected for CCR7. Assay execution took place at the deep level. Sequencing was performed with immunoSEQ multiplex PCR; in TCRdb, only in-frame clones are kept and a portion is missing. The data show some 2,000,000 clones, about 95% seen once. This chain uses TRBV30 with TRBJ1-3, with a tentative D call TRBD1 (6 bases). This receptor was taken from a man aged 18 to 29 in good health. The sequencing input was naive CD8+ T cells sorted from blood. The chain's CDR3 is CAWSATSEGAGNTIYF. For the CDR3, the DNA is TGTGCCTGGAGTGCTACCTCGGAGGGGGCTGGAAACACCATATATTTT.